This TCR beta chain originates from a study of T cells in women clearing cervical HPV infection. On the study more broadly: Controls gave blood once infection was undetectable; cases at lesion identification. Study-wide points: Timing of associations relative to infection is unclear; T-cell subsets were not isolated. TRBV6-7 relative abundance averaged approximately 0.1% in cases and 0.15% to 0.2% in controls.

Libraries were prepared by immunoSEQ multiplex PCR; TCRdb keeps only in-frame clonotypes and omits some of them. The sample spans under 45,000 clones; the ten largest clones claim 6% to 8%. Worth noting for this clone: Its target is unknown. The read terminates 3 residues ahead of where the CDR3 ends, so the germline J gene completes it.

The V gene's germline CDR1 is SGHTA and CDR2 FQGTGA. Trimming removed 5 bases from V and 2 bases from J; junction bases left unmatched: 7. The CDR3 totals 15 residues. The receptor was isolated from a woman between 18 and 70 years old with a cervical HPV16 infection that either progressed to CIN3+ or cleared (not recorded which). The chain recombines TRBV7-3 with TRBJ1-2, with 8 bases matching TRBD1. What was sequenced was blood buffy coat. CDR3 in amino acids: CASSEPRDRNYGYTF. Incomplete CDR3 DNA: TGTGCCAGCAGCGAACCCCGGGACAGGAACTATGGC.